This T cell receptor beta chain derives from a study of T cell changes during pregnancy in multiple sclerosis. Germline CDR1 and CDR2: MNHNY and SVGAGI (reference sequence). The V gene lost 2 bases and the J gene lost 5 bases, with 13 bases spanning the gap. This CDR3 is 15 amino acids long. The method was immunoSEQ multiplex PCR; TCRdb's version includes in-frame clones alone and lacks a portion of them. The sample has 55,000 to 95,000 clones, over 85% seen once. The source was peripheral blood, collected in the second trimester of pregnancy. The clonotype comes from a female donor in good health, enrolled as a control in a pregnancy study. This chain links TRBV6-6 with TRBJ1-5, with D tentatively TRBD1 (5 bases). This CDR3 reads CASSYRRDYYQPQHF. CDR3 in DNA: TGTGCCAGCAGTTACCGCAGGGACTACTATCAGCCCCAGCATTTT.